These 19 T cell receptor beta chains came from one sample sequenced in a study of Tregs in tolerant kidney transplant recipients. The data were produced by immunoSEQ multiplex PCR, yet TCRdb's version contains in-frame clones alone and is incomplete. The sample yields approximately 16,000 clones, roughly 75% seen once. Sequenced here: Tregs from blood, sampled before the transplant. These receptor sequences come from a human donor who received a combined kidney and bone marrow transplant.

The rearrangement links TRBV10-1 to TRBJ2-7; 8 bases line up with TRBD1. The V gene's germline CDR1 is WNHNN and CDR2 SYGVQD (reference sequence). The length of the CDR3 is 14 residues. The V gene end was trimmed by 2 bases and the J gene end by 2 bases; junction bases not matched to a gene: 2. CDR3 protein: CASSEPGQAYEQYF. In nucleotides, the CDR3 is TGCGCCAGCAGTGAGCCGGGACAGGCCTACGAGCAGTACTTC.

This sequence joins TRBV4-3 and TRBJ2-3; 10 bases map to TRBD2. Germline V gives CDR1 LGHNA, CDR2 YSLEER. The CDR3 extends over 16 amino acids. Losses at the gene ends were 3 bases for V and 2 bases for J; bases not matched to a gene: 5. CDR3 protein: CASSQGLASHTDTQYF. The CDR3 bases are TGCGCCAGCAGCCAGGGACTAGCGTCTCACACAGATACGCAGTATTTT.

The chain joins TRBV7-2 to TRBJ2-2; 10 bases fit TRBD2. Trimming cost V 5 bases and J 4 bases; bases outside gene matches: 4. The germline CDR1 and CDR2 sequences are SGHTA and FQGNSA. The CDR3 spans 15 residues. CDR3 coding DNA: TGTGCCAGCAGCCGAAGCGGGAGGGGCACCGGGGAGCTGTTTTTT. As protein: CASSRSGRGTGELFF.

The chain combines TRBV5-1 with TRBJ2-3; 10 positions agree with TRBD2. The CDR3 sequence is 15 residues long. The trim removed 4 bases at V and 5 bases at J, leaving 7 bases unmatched. CDR1 SGHRS and CDR2 YFSETQ come from the germline V gene. The CDR3 DNA follows: TGCGCCAGCAGCCTCCAAAGCGGGAGGGGAGATACGCAGTATTTT. Encoded protein: CASSLQSGRGDTQYF.

The chain joins TRBV29-1 to TRBJ1-1; D possibly corresponds to TRBD1 (5 bases). The germline V and J ends were trimmed by 5 bases and 0 bases, with 13 bases remaining between them. Per the germline V gene, CDR1 is SQVTM and CDR2 is ANQGSEA. The CDR3 loop spans 14 amino acids. DNA of the CDR3: TGCAGCGTTTTTAGGACAAGCATGAACACTGAAGCTTTCTTT. It is translated as CSVFRTSMNTEAFF.

The chain has TRBV28 and TRBJ1-2; no clear D gene. The CDR3 runs 14 residues. Germline V gives CDR1 MDHEN, CDR2 SYDVKM. V lost 4 bases, J lost 4 bases, and 13 bases lay in between. CDR3 DNA: TGTGCCAGCAGTTCTAGTCTCTTCCTCTATGGCTACACCTTC. It specifies CASSSSLFLYGYTF.

V usage is TRBV5-1 and J usage is TRBJ1-1; no definite D call. V was pared by 1 base and J by 2 bases, with 9 bases between. CDR3 length: 14 residues. Germline V gene sequence: CDR1 SGHRS, CDR2 YFSETQ. The CDR3 bases are TGCGCCAGCAGCTTGTGGGCGGGAAACACTGAAGCTTTCTTT. Its protein product is CASSLWAGNTEAFF.

This clone was observed a single time. V is TRBV18 and J is TRBJ2-7; perhaps TRBD1 as D (5 bases). Trimming left V 3 bases short and J 6 bases short, with 12 bases between. CDR1 is KGHSH and CDR2 is LQKENI in the germline V gene. This CDR3 has 13 amino acids. The CDR3 loop is CASSPAQGGEQYF. In nucleotides, the CDR3 is TGTGCCAGCTCACCGGCCCAGGGCGGCGAGCAGTACTTC.

The chain recombines TRBV30 with TRBJ1-2; D unresolved. This CDR3 comprises 11 residues. Germline V CDR1 and CDR2: GTSNPN, SVGIG (reference sequence). The V and J ends lost 2 bases and 5 bases respectively, with 6 bases between them. CDR3 region: CAWSLSYGYTF. The DNA of the CDR3 is TGTGCCTGGAGTTTATCTTATGGCTACACCTTC.

The rearrangement joins TRBV11-2 to TRBJ2-7, with D perhaps matching TRBD2 (6 bases). From germline, CDR1 is SGHAT and CDR2 FQNNGV. This CDR3 has 15 amino acids. Trimming stripped 1 base from V and 4 bases from J, with 14 bases between. The DNA of the CDR3 is TGTGCCAGCAGCTTAGTTGCCGGGGGACCTTACGAGCAGTACTTC. Its translation is CASSLVAGGPYEQYF. Supplemented by reference TRBV11-2 and TRBJ2-7, the full variable domain reads EAGVAQSPRYKIIEKRQSVAFWCNPISGHATLYWYQQILGQGPKLLIQFQNNGVVDDSQLPKDRFSAERLKGVDSTLKIQPAKLEDSAVYLCASSLVAGGPYEQYFGPGTRLTVT.

V gene TRBV10-2 combines with J gene TRBJ1-1; 8 positions match TRBD1. CDR3 length equals 13 residues. V shed 2 bases, J shed 5 bases, and the junction held 1 base outside the gene matches. Germline V gives CDR1 WSHSY, CDR2 SAAADI. CDR3 sequence reads: CASSEHRGTEAFF. The DNA of the CDR3 is TGCGCCAGCAGTGAGCACAGGGGGACTGAAGCTTTCTTT.

The chain couples TRBV10-2 to TRBJ1-6; tentative D call: TRBD1 (5 bases). V was shortened by 6 bases and J by 0 bases, with 18 bases between the two germline ends. Germline lookup yields CDR1 WSHSY and CDR2 SAAADI. The CDR3 has 18 amino acids. Here the CDR3 reads CASRGAGTRSSYNSPLHF. CDR3 coding DNA: TGCGCCAGCAGAGGGGCCGGGACTCGAAGCTCCTATAATTCACCCCTCCACTTT.

This chain links TRBV2 with TRBJ1-1; D ambiguous. The CDR3 sequence is 14 residues long. In germline, CDR1 is SNHLY, CDR2 FYNNEI. Between the trimmed V and J ends, which lost 2 bases and 2 bases, there was a span of 9 bases. The CDR3 protein is CASSEIGRNTEAFF. The CDR3 DNA reads as TGTGCCAGCAGTGAAATTGGCAGAAACACTGAAGCTTTCTTT.

The chain has TRBV7-9 and TRBJ1-2; D is unclear. CDR1 SEHNR and CDR2 FQNEAQ come from the germline V gene (reference sequence). V was pared by 1 base and J by 9 bases, with 18 bases between. The CDR3 loop spans 15 amino acids. The CDR3 nucleotides are TGTGCCAGCAGCTTAGGGACTTTGTTTAGGAATAGCTACACCTTC. Its translation: CASSLGTLFRNSYTF.

As DNA, the CDR3 is TGTGCCAGCAGCCCCCGGGACAGGGTAGGGTATGGCTACACCTTC. It encodes CASSPRDRVGYGYTF. The chain employs TRBV9 and TRBJ1-2, with 9 positions matching TRBD1. This CDR3 contains 15 residues. CDR1 SGDLS and CDR2 YYNGEE come from the germline V gene. V was clipped by 4 bases and J by 5 bases; unmatched bases: 9.

The count of this clone is one. V gene TRBV7-2 combines with J gene TRBJ1-3, with D uncertain. Germline V gives CDR1 SGHTA, CDR2 FQGNSA. V was shortened by 5 bases and J by 0 bases, with 11 bases between the two germline ends. CDR3 length equals 15 residues. This CDR3 is CASSTAVSSGNTIYF. The CDR3 DNA follows: TGTGCCAGCAGCACCGCGGTGAGCTCTGGAAACACCATATATTTT.

This chain links TRBV11-2 with TRBJ2-1; D possibly corresponds to TRBD1 (6 bases). The germline CDR1 and CDR2 sequences are SGHAT and FQNNGV. V was clipped by 4 bases and J by 0 bases, with 19 bases between them. This CDR3 spans 18 amino acids. The CDR3 region is CASSSATPGRGSYNEQFF. CDR3 DNA: TGTGCCAGCAGCTCAGCCACCCCCGGCAGGGGCTCCTACAATGAGCAGTTCTTC.

This chain joins TRBV27 and TRBJ1-5, with TRBD1 matching over 9 bases. The CDR3 length is 14 residues. Trimming cost V 8 bases and J 4 bases; bases outside gene matches: 6. Germline values: CDR1 MNHEY, CDR2 SMNVEV (reference sequence). This chain's CDR3 is CASWDRDGNQPQHF. The DNA of the CDR3 is TGTGCCAGCTGGGACAGGGACGGGAATCAGCCCCAGCATTTT.

This clone was recorded only once. This chain links TRBV6-5 with TRBJ2-1, with 8 bases fitting TRBD1. The ends lost 2 bases at V and 6 bases at J; junction bases unmatched: 6. This CDR3 comprises 15 residues. Germline CDR1 and CDR2: MNHEY and SVGAGI. The CDR3 bases are TGTGCCAGCAGTTACGGACAGGGTTTAATCAATGAGCAGTTCTTC. Its protein product is CASSYGQGLINEQFF.